One and the same sample provided the 24 T cell receptor beta chains below, sequenced in a study of response to subunit inactivated influenza vaccine (dated by TCRdb to 2016 to 2019). The library was prepared using RT-PCR. The listed sequencing device is Illumina HiSeq 2500. Starting from the raw public reads, TCRdb applied fastp trimming at Q25, assembled clones with MiXCR and retained in-frame beta chains. Merged by CDR3 protein, the rows form single entries marked with the most common genes and DNA. The sample profile shows some 150,000 distinct CDR3 sequences; roughly 12% of them were found once. Of the sample, 25% to 30% falls within the top ten clones. These records were also assigned to another study, of T cells expressing NK-cell markers. According to the second study: TCR beta cDNA libraries were made by 5'RACE template switching that added a universal primer site and unique molecular identifiers.

The sample was CD8+ T cells sorted from PBMCs, taken 12 days after vaccination. The receptors were gathered from a man in his fifties who received an inactivated influenza vaccine. Donor details come from another sample of the same person, matched by shared clones.

This clonotype appeared a few times. This chain links TRBV5-1 with TRBJ1-1; possibly TRBD1 for D (6 bases). CDR3 size: 12 residues. Looked up from germline, CDR1 is SGHRS and CDR2 is YFSETQ. V lost 3 bases to trimming and J lost 6 bases, with 9 bases between them. The CDR3: CASSSQGAEAFF. CDR3 in DNA: TGCGCCAGCAGCTCACAGGGCGCTGAAGCTTTCTTT.

The table lists this clonotype with a few counts. CDR3 coding DNA: TGTGCCAGCAGTTCCCTGAACACCGGGGAGCTGTTTTTT. Its protein is CASSSLNTGELFF. The V and J genes are TRBV27 and TRBJ2-2; D is unclear. Trimming cost V 4 bases and J 1 base, with 4 bases left between them. Germline V CDR1 and CDR2: MNHEY, SMNVEV (reference sequence). The CDR3 sequence is 13 residues long.

The J gene is TRBJ2-5, the V gene TRBV28, with D possibly being TRBD2 (6 bases). The CDR3 sequence is 14 residues long. CDR1 is MDHEN, CDR2 SYDVKM, per germline. Deletions cut 6 bases from V and 1 base from J, with 12 bases between. DNA of the CDR3: TGTGCCAGCAGCTTCCACGGGGGCCAAGAGACCCAGTACTTC. Encoded protein: CASSFHGGQETQYF.

J is TRBJ2-1 and V is TRBV6-2 or TRBV6-3, with no clear D. Germline CDR1 reads MNHEY; CDR2 reads SVGEGT. The CDR3 spans 13 residues. The V end lost 8 bases, the J end lost 9 bases, and 17 bases lay between the germline ends. The CDR3 DNA reads as TGTGCCAGCGCCGATAGCTTCGCCACTGAGCAGTTCTTC. This codes for CASADSFATEQFF.

This clonotype was detected many times. This sequence joins TRBV12-3 or TRBV12-4 and TRBJ1-1; tentatively, D is TRBD1 (5 bases). Trimming shortened V by 3 bases and J by 4 bases, and 15 bases separated the two germline ends. The CDR3 spans 15 residues. CDR3 nucleotides: TGTGCCAGCAGTTTGGCCGGGGCCGGGAGCACTGAAGCTTTCTTT. Protein sequence: CASSLAGAGSTEAFF.

J is TRBJ1-1 and V is TRBV20-1; the match to TRBD1 covers 10 bases. The germline CDR1 and CDR2 sequences are DFQATT and SNEGSKA (reference sequence). The CDR3 runs 16 residues. The V gene end was trimmed by 4 bases and the J gene end by 5 bases; junction bases not matched to a gene: 13. The CDR3 loop is CSATGTGESLYTEAFF. The CDR3 nucleotides are TGCAGTGCTACCGGGACAGGGGAGAGTCTTTATACTGAAGCTTTCTTT.

Ten or more counts support this clonotype. The chain recombines TRBV29-1 with TRBJ2-1; 8 nucleotides align to TRBD1. Germline V gives CDR1 SQVTM, CDR2 ANQGSEA. This CDR3 has 14 amino acids. V was pared by 7 bases and J by 6 bases, with 11 bases of the junction left unmatched. The CDR3 nucleotides are TGCAGCGCCACCCGGACAGGGATGGGCAATGAGCAGTTCTTC. Its translation: CSATRTGMGNEQFF.

The table lists this clonotype with a few counts. J is TRBJ2-3 and V is TRBV6-5, with 9 bases lining up with TRBD2. The ends lost 5 bases at V and 0 bases at J; junction bases unmatched: 3. The CDR3 spans 15 residues. Germline-derived CDR1 and CDR2 are MNHEY and SVGAGI. The CDR3 DNA is TGTGCCAGCAGTAACCTAGCGGGGAGCACAGATACGCAGTATTTT. This translates into CASSNLAGSTDTQYF.

The rearrangement joins TRBV7-8 to TRBJ2-5; D not certain. Trimming took off 1 base at V and 4 bases at J, with 7 bases between the two ends. CDR1 and CDR2 (germline): SGHVS, FQNEAQ. The CDR3 spans 13 residues. The CDR3 DNA is TGTGCCAGCAGCTTAGTTGCGACAGAGACCCAGTACTTC. The encoded protein is CASSLVATETQYF.

The chain recombines TRBV5-1 with TRBJ1-6; D is unresolved. The germline gives CDR1 SGHRS, CDR2 YFSETQ. CDR3 length: 18 amino acids. The V gene lost 7 bases and the J gene lost 0 bases, with 20 bases spanning the gap. CDR3 nucleotide sequence: TGCGCCAGCCCCACAAACTTGAGGGTCAGCTCCTATAATTCACCCCTCCACTTT. Translated: CASPTNLRVSSYNSPLHF.

This clonotype appeared a few times. The rearrangement links TRBV20-1 to TRBJ2-2; possibly TRBD1 for D (5 bases). Germline lookup yields CDR1 DFQATT and CDR2 SNEGSKA (reference sequence). The CDR3 contains 12 residues. V was trimmed by 5 bases and J by 7 bases, leaving 11 bases between them. CDR3 DNA sequence: TGCAGTGCTCTTAGGGGTGGCGGGGAGCTGTTTTTT. It encodes CSALRGGGELFF.

This clonotype has at least ten counts. V gene TRBV10-3 combines with J gene TRBJ2-7; 13 nucleotides align to TRBD2. V shed 5 bases, J shed 5 bases, and the junction held 9 bases outside the gene matches. CDR1 ENHRY and CDR2 SYGVKD come from the germline V gene. The CDR3 extends over 16 amino acids. CDR3 nucleotides: TGTGCCATCAGTTCCTCCCGGACTAGCGGGAGTGACGAGCAGTACTTC. Encoded protein: CAISSSRTSGSDEQYF.

This chain connects TRBV13 to TRBJ2-1, with 13 bases aligning to TRBD2. The CDR3 spans 16 residues. Germline V CDR1 and CDR2: PRHDT, FYEKMQ (reference sequence). The ends lost 6 bases at V and 9 bases at J; junction bases unmatched: 11. This CDR3 is CASRLTLAGGPGEQFF. For the CDR3, the DNA is TGTGCCAGCAGGCTGACACTAGCGGGAGGGCCGGGTGAGCAGTTCTTC.

This clonotype occurred a few times. This chain uses TRBV28 with TRBJ1-4; a weak D match, TRBD1 (5 bases). Germline assignment: CDR1 MDHEN and CDR2 SYDVKM. V lost 3 bases to trimming and J lost 7 bases, with 15 bases between them. CDR3 length: 15 amino acids. As DNA, the CDR3 is TGTGCCAGCAGTTTTCCCCCCTCCGGGGGTGAAAAACTGTTTTTT. This codes for CASSFPPSGGEKLFF.

This clonotype was seen only a few times. The V call is TRBV7-6, the J call TRBJ2-1; D is possibly TRBD2 (5 bases). Trimming shortened V by 5 bases and J by 0 bases, and 17 bases separated the two germline ends. The CDR3 is made up of 17 amino acids. Germline CDR1 SGHVS, CDR2 FNYEAQ. The CDR3 spells CASSLSTLGSSYNEQFF. The CDR3 nucleotides read TGTGCCAGCAGCCTCTCTACACTAGGGAGCTCCTACAATGAGCAGTTCTTC.

This clonotype was counted many times. This chain joins TRBV27 and TRBJ2-1, with 9 nucleotides matching TRBD2. The germline CDR1 and CDR2 sequences are MNHEY and SMNVEV (reference sequence). The CDR3 loop spans 16 amino acids. Trimming removed 3 bases from V and 9 bases from J; junction bases left unmatched: 12. CDR3 DNA sequence: TGTGCCAGCAGTTTCTATCTGGCGGGGGGGCCCGGTGAGCAGTTCTTC. This translates into CASSFYLAGGPGEQFF.

The sample holds a few counts of this clonotype. The chain links TRBV7-2 to TRBJ2-7; D unresolved. Between the trimmed V and J ends, which lost 3 bases and 2 bases, there was a span of 17 bases. Germline loops: CDR1 SGHTA, CDR2 FQGNSA. The CDR3 extends over 16 amino acids. CDR3 loop: CASSFIDRRGTYEQYF. The CDR3 DNA reads as TGTGCCAGCAGCTTTATAGATCGGAGAGGCACCTACGAGCAGTACTTC.

The V and J genes are TRBV4-3 and TRBJ1-4; D not certain. Germline values: CDR1 LGHNA, CDR2 YSLEER. The CDR3 contains 16 residues. The germline V and J ends were trimmed by 0 bases and 5 bases, with 13 bases remaining between them. CDR3 sequence reads: CASSQDIPDPNEKLFF. Written as DNA, the CDR3 is TGCGCCAGCAGCCAAGATATCCCTGACCCCAATGAAAAACTGTTTTTT.

This clonotype was detected only a few times. J is TRBJ2-1 and V is TRBV29-1, with TRBD2 matching 10 bases. CDR1 is SQVTM, CDR2 ANQGSEA, per germline. The CDR3 runs 16 residues. After removal of 0 bases from V and 1 base from J, the junction contained 3 bases not matched to a gene. The CDR3 region is CSVEDQLAGSYNEQFF. The CDR3 DNA is TGCAGCGTTGAAGATCAACTAGCGGGGTCCTACAATGAGCAGTTCTTC.

This clonotype was recorded at least ten times. The V gene is TRBV25-1, the J gene TRBJ2-5, with 10 bases identical to TRBD1. Per the germline V gene, CDR1 is MGHDK and CDR2 is SYGVNS. CDR3 length equals 13 residues. The V segment lost 5 bases and the J segment 5 bases; nucleotides outside the gene matches: 2. The CDR3 DNA sequence: TGTGCCAGCAGTAAGGACAGGGGGGAGACCCAGTACTTC. It translates to CASSKDRGETQYF.

This clonotype appeared many times. The chain links TRBV20-1 to TRBJ2-1; D is uncertain. The germline V gene encodes CDR1 DFQATT and CDR2 SNEGSKA (reference sequence). V dropped 4 bases and J dropped 7 bases, with 11 bases sitting between them. CDR3 length equals 12 residues. CDR3 nucleotides: TGCAGTGCTACGGATGGGCTAAATGAGCAGTTCTTC. Translation: CSATDGLNEQFF.

The genes are TRBV24-1 and TRBJ1-5; D perhaps matches TRBD1 (6 bases). Germline V gene lookup returns CDR1 KGHDR and CDR2 SFDVKD. V was trimmed by 3 bases and J by 7 bases, leaving 9 bases between them. The CDR3 has 13 amino acids. The CDR3 loop is CATSDTGYQPQHF. The CDR3 DNA reads as TGTGCCACCAGTGATACAGGGTACCAGCCCCAGCATTTT.

This clonotype was observed a handful of times. The chain recombines TRBV6-1 with TRBJ2-2; 10 bases match TRBD2. This CDR3 is built from 15 residues. Germline loops: CDR1 MNHNS, CDR2 SASEGT. J lost 3 bases, V lost 6 bases, and 4 bases had no gene match. CDR3: CASSPAGGDTGELFF. For the CDR3, the DNA is TGTGCCAGCAGCCCAGCGGGAGGGGACACCGGGGAGCTGTTTTTT.

In its sample, this clonotype was seen many times. The genes are TRBV27 and TRBJ1-1; D is unclear. Looked up from germline, CDR1 is MNHEY and CDR2 is SMNVEV (reference sequence). V lost 3 bases and J 2 bases, leaving 16 bases between the germline ends. The CDR3 consists of 16 residues. CDR3 DNA: TGTGCCAGCAGTTTTGGTCGGGAAGGCACCAACACTGAAGCTTTCTTT. Residues: CASSFGREGTNTEAFF.